This entry lists 2 T cell receptor beta chains sequenced from one sample in a study of cytomegalovirus exposure and HLA in healthy donors. The primer mix had 60 Vbeta and 13 Jbeta primers. Profiling relied on immunoSEQ multiplex PCR, and the TCRdb table lists in-frame clones only, not all of them. The sample records approximately 67,000 clones, 75% to 90% being singletons. The sequenced sample consisted of PBMCs. These TCRs come from a woman aged 25-40 years in good health and CMV-seropositive.

This clone was seen a single time. The chain joins TRBV9 to TRBJ2-3; TRBD2 agrees at 9 bases. The CDR3 spans 16 residues. From germline, CDR1 is SGDLS and CDR2 YYNGEE. V shed 4 bases, J shed 5 bases, and the junction held 11 bases outside the gene matches. The CDR3 DNA is TGTGCCAGCAGCCTAGCAGGCGGGAGGGCGGGAGATACGCAGTATTTT. Its translation is CASSLAGGRAGDTQYF. The variable domain in full, with the rest retrieved from reference TRBV9 and TRBJ2-3, is DSGVTQTPKHLITATGQRVTLRCSPRSGDLSVYWYQQSLDQGLQFLIQYYNGEERAKGNILERFSAQQFPDLHSELNLSSLELGDSALYFCASSLAGGRAGDTQYFGPGTRLTVL.

The J gene is TRBJ2-7, the V gene TRBV6-1, with D tentatively TRBD2 (5 bases). Per the germline V gene, CDR1 is MNHNS and CDR2 is SASEGT. V was pared by 7 bases and J by 3 bases, with 16 bases between. The CDR3 totals 14 residues. For the CDR3, the DNA is TGTGCCAGCATACGGGGAAACGGTAACTACGAGCAGTACTTC. Encoded protein: CASIRGNGNYEQYF.